These 21 T cell receptor beta chains were sequenced from one sample in a study of T cell repertoires in cytomegalovirus infection. Their recognized antigens are unknown. TCRdb reprocessed the reads via MiXCR and lists one record per CDR3 protein. The sample shows almost 90,000 distinct CDR3 sequences, approximately 30% of them seen only once. This specimen consisted of CD8+ T cells from cultured PBMCs, obtained from culture after CMV antigen stimulation. Source of these receptors: a human donor in good health (CMV status not recorded). Some clones in this sample may be carry-over from other donors' samples.

This clonotype was seen ten or more times. The chain has TRBV7-2 and TRBJ2-1; 8 nucleotides match TRBD2. The CDR3 loop spans 16 amino acids. Germline loops: CDR1 SGHTA, CDR2 FQGNSA. The J segment lost 10 bases and the V segment lost 1 base, leaving 12 bases of the junction unmatched. The CDR3 sequence: CASSLGAGLGGGEQFF. CDR3 in DNA: TGTGCCAGCAGCTTAGGGGCGGGACTAGGGGGGGGGGAGCAGTTCTTC.

V and J are TRBV7-9 and TRBJ1-2; a weak D match, TRBD1 (6 bases). Germline lookup yields CDR1 SEHNR and CDR2 FQNEAQ (reference sequence). The V end was cut by 6 bases, the J end by 4 bases, with 18 bases between. There are 15 residues in the CDR3. CDR3 sequence reads: CASRLGHLPTYGYTF. Here the CDR3 DNA reads TGTGCCAGCAGACTGGGACACCTCCCCACCTATGGCTACACCTTC.

The chain recombines TRBV6-1 with TRBJ2-3; D is unresolved. The CDR3 extends over 15 amino acids. V was pared by 0 bases and J by 4 bases, with 11 bases between. Germline V gives CDR1 MNHNS, CDR2 SASEGT. The CDR3 DNA is TGTGCCAGCAGTGAAGCGAAAACCCGGTCAGATACGCAGTATTTT. This gives the protein CASSEAKTRSDTQYF.

The chain links TRBV14 to TRBJ1-1; a weak D match, TRBD1 (6 bases). Germline V gene sequence: CDR1 SGHDN, CDR2 FVKESK. Trimming stripped 1 base from V and 1 base from J, with 16 bases between. The CDR3 is 17 amino acids. In DNA form, the CDR3 reads TGTGCCAGCAGCCAAGGGAATTGGGGGCAGAAGAACACTGAAGCTTTCTTT. It is translated as CASSQGNWGQKNTEAFF.

The chain carries TRBV7-9 and TRBJ1-1, with no clear D. The germline V gene has CDR1 SEHNR and CDR2 FQNEAQ (reference sequence). Trimming took 5 bases from V and 4 from J, leaving 11 bases between them. This CDR3 contains 13 residues. CDR3 sequence (DNA): TGTGCCAGCAGCGACGGACGGTTCACTGAAGCTTTCTTT. Its protein is CASSDGRFTEAFF.

On this clonotype itself: The CDR3 carries no conserved terminal phenylalanine or tryptophan, so it likely arises from a read error. The chain carries TRBV6-6 and TRBJ1-4; D unclear. V lost 3 bases and J 8 bases, leaving 7 bases between the germline ends. There are 12 residues in the CDR3. Germline assignment: CDR1 MNHNY and CDR2 SVGAGI (reference sequence). The CDR3 is CASSYYREKLFY. The DNA for the CDR3 is TGTGCCAGCAGTTATTACCGAGAAAAACTGTTTTAT.

This clonotype occurred a few times. V gene TRBV7-6 combines with J gene TRBJ2-1; 9 bases are a match to TRBD1. Germline lookup yields CDR1 SGHVS and CDR2 FNYEAQ. The CDR3 runs 13 residues. CDR3 nucleotides: TGTGCATCAACTGGGGGGACAGGGAATGAGCAGTTCTTC. Translated, it gives CASTGGTGNEQFF.

This clonotype was observed at least ten times. V and J are TRBV28 and TRBJ1-6; maybe TRBD1 (5 bases). The germline CDR1 and CDR2 sequences are MDHEN and SYDVKM. Trimming pared 5 bases from V and 4 bases from J, leaving 12 bases between. The CDR3 consists of 15 residues. The chain's CDR3 is CASSPGGTYNSPLHF. CDR3 DNA sequence: TGTGCCAGCAGTCCCGGGGGGACGTATAATTCACCCCTCCACTTT. Filled out from reference TRBV28 and TRBJ1-6, the complete variable domain reads DVKVTQSSRYLVKRTGEKVFLECVQDMDHENMFWYRQDPGLGLRLIYFSYDVKMKEKGDIPEGYSVSREKKERFSLILESASTNQTSMYLCASSPGGTYNSPLHFGNGTRLTVT.

CDR3 nucleotides: TGTGCCAGCAGTTTCGGAAGGAACTATGGCTACACCTTC. Translating it yields CASSFGRNYGYTF. The V gene is TRBV27, the J gene TRBJ1-2, with unresolved D. Germline CDR1 and CDR2: MNHEY and SMNVEV (reference sequence). V gave up 3 bases and J gave up 2 bases, with 7 bases separating them. This CDR3 has 13 amino acids.

This chain links TRBV2 with TRBJ2-2; TRBD2 matches at 9 bases. Unmatched junction bases numbered 4, after V lost 3 bases and J lost 5 bases. The CDR3 extends over 15 amino acids. Germline V gene data show CDR1 as SNHLY and CDR2 as FYNNEI. In DNA form, the CDR3 reads TGTGCCAGCAGTGATAGCGGGGGTTGGACCGGGGAGCTGTTTTTT. Its protein product is CASSDSGGWTGELFF.

This clonotype was counted at least ten times. This sequence joins TRBV24-1 and TRBJ2-3; D may be TRBD2 (5 bases). Germline V lookup: CDR1 KGHDR, CDR2 SFDVKD. V was cut by 4 bases and J by 4 bases, with 17 bases left in between. This CDR3 has 16 residues. The DNA of the CDR3 is TGTGCCACCAGTGACCCGGACTCAATGGGCCCAGATACGCAGTATTTT. Its translation is CATSDPDSMGPDTQYF.

V gene TRBV6-2 or TRBV6-3 combines with J gene TRBJ2-3; no clear D gene. The V and J ends lost 0 bases and 7 bases respectively, with 5 bases between them. The CDR3 is 12 residues long. Germline lookup yields CDR1 MNHEY and CDR2 SVGEGT. The CDR3 nucleotides are TGTGCCAGCAGTTACTCGCTCCATACGCAGTATTTT. Residues: CASSYSLHTQYF.

This chain uses TRBV6-6 with TRBJ2-5, with 11 bases identical to TRBD2. CDR1 and CDR2 (germline): MNHNY, SVGAGI (reference sequence). There are 15 residues in the CDR3. Trimming removed 6 bases from V and 5 bases from J; junction bases left unmatched: 8. The CDR3 sequence is CASSPLAGGWETQYF. DNA for the CDR3: TGTGCCAGCAGCCCCCTAGCGGGGGGCTGGGAGACCCAGTACTTC.

This clonotype came up many times. The chain employs TRBV5-1 and TRBJ2-7; 11 bases map to TRBD1. The CDR3 is 13 residues long. Per germline, CDR1 SGHRS and CDR2 YFSETQ. The V and J ends lost 7 bases and 6 bases, in that order; junction bases with no gene match: 6. The CDR3 spells CASDSGTGGEQYF. The CDR3 DNA follows: TGCGCCAGCGATTCCGGGACAGGGGGCGAGCAGTACTTC. The variable domain in full, with the rest retrieved from reference TRBV5-1 and TRBJ2-7, is KAGVTQTPRYLIKTRGQQVTLSCSPISGHRSVSWYQQTPGQGLQFLFEYFSETQRNKGNFPGRFSGRQFSNSRSEMNVSTLELGDSALYLCASDSGTGGEQYFGPGTRLTVT.

This chain links TRBV6-2 or TRBV6-3 with TRBJ1-2; D is undetermined. The CDR3 is 11 amino acids. Deletions cut 0 bases from V and 4 bases from J, with 0 bases between. CDR1 and CDR2 from the germline V gene are MNHEY and SVGEGT. CDR3 coding DNA: TGTGCCAGCAGTTACTCCTATGGCTACACCTTC. It codes for CASSYSYGYTF.

This clonotype was seen a few times. The chain couples TRBV19 to TRBJ1-5, with D hard to call. The CDR3 runs to 13 residues. V was pared by 10 bases and J by 4 bases, with 14 bases between. Germline V gene lookup returns CDR1 LNHDA and CDR2 SQIVND (reference sequence). CDR3: CATKAPSNQPQHF. DNA of the CDR3: TGTGCCACGAAGGCACCCTCGAATCAGCCCCAGCATTTT.

Relative to its sample, this clonotype is medium-sized. This chain uses TRBV7-6 with TRBJ1-1; D gene unclear. This CDR3 has 13 residues. Looked up from germline, CDR1 is SGHVS and CDR2 is FNYEAQ. The V gene lost 1 base and the J gene lost 3 bases, with 6 bases spanning the gap. This CDR3 reads CASSLGQHTEAFF. CDR3 DNA: TGTGCCAGCAGCTTAGGGCAGCACACTGAAGCTTTCTTT.

This clonotype has just a few counts. The chain joins TRBV4-2 to TRBJ2-7; 15 bases are a match to TRBD2. In germline, CDR1 is LGHNA, CDR2 YNFKEQ. V was pared by 0 bases and J by 1 base, with 4 bases of the junction left unmatched. The CDR3 loop spans 18 amino acids. The CDR3 loop is CASSQEGLAGGGSYEQYF. The CDR3 DNA sequence: TGTGCCAGCAGCCAAGAGGGACTAGCGGGGGGCGGTTCCTACGAGCAGTACTTC.

In this sample, this clonotype turned up a few times. The chain combines TRBV7-6 with TRBJ2-7; TRBD1 aligns across 9 bases. V dropped 3 bases and J dropped 3; count of bases not matched to a gene: 6. From germline, CDR1 is SGHVS and CDR2 FNYEAQ. CDR3 length: 15 residues. CDR3 sequence reads: CASSFGTGTNYEQYF. Written as DNA, the CDR3 is TGTGCCAGCAGCTTCGGGACAGGGACCAACTACGAGCAGTACTTC.

This clonotype appeared many times. The chain joins TRBV29-1 to TRBJ2-7, with 7 nucleotides matching TRBD2. There are 15 residues in the CDR3. V dropped 2 bases and J dropped 7; count of bases not matched to a gene: 14. Looked up from germline, CDR1 is SQVTM and CDR2 is ANQGSEA. Written as DNA, the CDR3 is TGCAGCGTTGAAAGCGGGGCCAGTGGGAGGAGGGAGCAGTACTTC. Its translation: CSVESGASGRREQYF.

This clonotype was detected ten times or more. This chain links TRBV27 with TRBJ1-3; D not resolved. The length of the CDR3 is 13 residues. Germline V lookup: CDR1 MNHEY, CDR2 SMNVEV (reference sequence). V lost 3 bases and J 0 bases, leaving 3 bases between the germline ends. CDR3 sequence reads: CASSLGSGNTIYF. CDR3 sequence (DNA): TGTGCCAGCAGTTTGGGCTCTGGAAACACCATATATTTT.